This entry lists 25 T cell receptor beta chains sequenced from one sample in a study of blood T cell repertoires in COVID-19. Produced via immunoSEQ multiplex PCR; TCRdb's table is partial and in-frame only. The data contain 60,000 to 85,000 clones, nearly 90% of them singletons. Sequencing was done on a sample of peripheral blood. Source of these receptors: a woman in her forties or fifties with COVID-19, enrolled during active disease.

This chain joins TRBV21-1 and TRBJ1-2; the D call TRBD1 from the table was never checked on the DNA. TRBV21-1 is assigned pseudogene status. This CDR3 has 17 amino acids. The CDR3 nucleotides are TGTGCCAGCAGTCGGGACAGCATCGGCCCCTTCAACTATGGCTACACCTTC. Its protein is CASSRDSIGPFNYGYTF.

The gene calls are TRBV5-6 and TRBJ2-7; tentatively, D is TRBD2 (5 bases). CDR1 and CDR2 from the germline V gene are SGHDT and YYEEEE. V lost 3 bases and J lost 4, with 11 bases in between. CDR3 length: 13 amino acids. In DNA form, the CDR3 reads TGTGCCAGCAGCTCGAGGGTGGAATACGAGCAGTACTTC. Residues: CASSSRVEYEQYF.

V is TRBV7-3 and J is TRBJ1-6, with D possibly being TRBD1 (5 bases). Germline assignment: CDR1 SGHTA and CDR2 FQGTGA. V shed 5 bases and J shed 8 bases, with 22 bases lying between them. This CDR3 has 17 residues. Written as DNA, the CDR3 is TGTGCCAGCAGCAGAGGTGGGGTCGGCAGGGTGGATTCACCCCTCCACTTT. Encoded protein: CASSRGGVGRVDSPLHF.

The chain carries TRBV19 and TRBJ2-1, with 7 bases matching TRBD2. The germline V gene encodes CDR1 LNHDA and CDR2 SQIVND (reference sequence). With V trimmed by 5 bases and J by 6 bases, 7 bases remained unmatched. This CDR3 is built from 14 residues. CDR3 region: CASSLSWGGNEQFF. The DNA for the CDR3 is TGTGCCAGTAGTCTCTCTTGGGGGGGCAATGAGCAGTTCTTC.

V is TRBV6-2 or TRBV6-3 and J is TRBJ2-7; the D gene is possibly TRBD1 (6 bases). With 6 bases removed from V and 5 bases from J, the gap between germline ends came to 14 bases. Germline CDR1 is MNHEY and CDR2 is SVGEGT. This CDR3 has 13 residues. Here the CDR3 DNA reads TGTGCCAGCAGCCCAAGGGGGTCCCACGAGCAGTACTTC. Protein: CASSPRGSHEQYF.

The CDR3 bases are TGTGCCAGTAGTAGTCCCACGGGAGGTGGGGTCTACAATGAGCAGTTCTTC. Amino acid sequence: CASSSPTGGGVYNEQFF. The chain employs TRBV19 and TRBJ2-1, with TRBD2 matching over 7 bases. Germline CDR1 LNHDA, CDR2 SQIVND (reference sequence). The V segment lost 4 bases and the J segment 3 bases; nucleotides outside the gene matches: 12. This CDR3 is built from 17 residues. Supplemented by reference TRBV19 and TRBJ2-1, the full variable domain reads DGGITQSPKYLFRKEGQNVTLSCEQNLNHDAMYWYRQDPGQGLRLIYYSQIVNDFQKGDIAEGYSVSREKKESFPLTVTSAQKNPTAFYLCASSSPTGGGVYNEQFFGPGTRLTVL.

This chain links TRBV12-3 or TRBV12-4 with TRBJ1-1, with 7 nucleotides matching TRBD1. CDR3 size: 12 residues. Germline trimming cut 6 bases from V and 4 bases from J; bases unmatched to any gene: 2. The CDR3 here is CASSRTGTEAFF. The CDR3 DNA sequence: TGTGCCAGCAGCCGGACAGGCACTGAAGCTTTCTTT.

The chain's CDR3 is CASGKGGGANTGELFF. CDR3 nucleotide sequence: TGTGCCAGCGGTAAGGGAGGCGGAGCGAACACCGGGGAGCTGTTTTTT. V usage is TRBV2 and J usage is TRBJ2-2; the D gene is possibly TRBD2 (6 bases). This CDR3 comprises 16 residues. Trimming shortened V by 8 bases and J by 0 bases, and 16 bases separated the two germline ends. CDR1 and CDR2 from the germline V gene are SNHLY and FYNNEI.

V and J are TRBV14 and TRBJ2-7; TRBD1 matches at 9 bases. V lost 1 base, J lost 0 bases, and 7 bases stayed unmatched. The length of the CDR3 is 17 residues. Per the germline V gene, CDR1 is SGHDN and CDR2 is FVKESK. This CDR3 reads CASSQGWLDRGSYEQYF. CDR3 bases: TGTGCCAGCAGCCAAGGCTGGCTGGACAGGGGCTCCTACGAGCAGTACTTC.

The rearrangement links TRBV28 to TRBJ2-5; TRBD2 is a possible D gene (6 bases). This CDR3 has 15 amino acids. Trimming stripped 3 bases from V and 0 bases from J, with 11 bases between. Per germline, CDR1 MDHEN and CDR2 SYDVKM. The CDR3 DNA reads TGTGCCAGCAGTTTTGGCGGGGTGTACCAAGAGACCCAGTACTTC. Its protein is CASSFGGVYQETQYF.

This clone showed up just a few times. This sequence joins TRBV5-4 and TRBJ1-2; 7 bases match TRBD1. The CDR3 consists of 15 residues. Germline-derived CDR1 and CDR2 are SGHNT and YYREEE (reference sequence). J lost 0 bases, V lost 4 bases, and 6 bases had no gene match. CDR3 nucleotide sequence: TGTGCCAGCAGCGGCGGGGGGACAGCTAACTATGGCTACACCTTC. Amino acid sequence: CASSGGGTANYGYTF.

The chain combines TRBV2 with TRBJ2-5, with 9 bases aligning to TRBD1. Germline CDR1 SNHLY, CDR2 FYNNEI. Trimming cost V 5 bases and J 3 bases; bases outside gene matches: 10. CDR3 length equals 16 residues. The CDR3, as DNA: TGTGCCAGCAGTCGGAGGCGGACAGGGGACAAAGAGACCCAGTACTTC. Its translation is CASSRRRTGDKETQYF.

This chain joins TRBV25-1 and TRBJ2-7; 7 positions match TRBD2. V lost 0 bases to trimming and J lost 8 bases; unmatched junction nucleotides: 7. Germline assignment: CDR1 MGHDK and CDR2 SYGVNS. The CDR3 totals 14 residues. This CDR3 reads CASSEYGGRGKQYF. CDR3 in DNA: TGTGCCAGCAGTGAATACGGCGGGAGAGGGAAGCAGTACTTC.

The V gene is TRBV28, the J gene TRBJ1-1, with a weak D call TRBD1 (5 bases). The germline V gene has CDR1 MDHEN and CDR2 SYDVKM. This CDR3 has 16 amino acids. Trimming pared 6 bases from V and 5 bases from J, leaving 22 bases between. The CDR3 DNA reads TGTGCCAGCAGCCCATTCACAGACAGTATCGGAACTGAAGCTTTCTTT. Translation gives CASSPFTDSIGTEAFF.

The rearrangement links TRBV5-1 to TRBJ1-5; D possibly corresponds to TRBD1 (5 bases). This CDR3 is 17 amino acids long. Trimming left V 6 bases short and J 0 bases short, with 19 bases between. CDR1 is SGHRS and CDR2 is YFSETQ in the germline V gene. DNA of the CDR3: TGCGCCAGCACCAGCCGGGGACTGCGTTATAGCAATCAGCCCCAGCATTTT. Protein: CASTSRGLRYSNQPQHF.

This sequence joins TRBV29-1 and TRBJ2-7; 10 bases match TRBD2. The CDR3 has 13 amino acids. The V gene's germline CDR1 is SQVTM and CDR2 ANQGSEA. Germline trimming cut 2 bases from V and 9 bases from J; bases unmatched to any gene: 7. CDR3 coding DNA: TGCAGCGTTGAAAGAGCGGGAGGGCCGCGGCAGTACTTC. It codes for CSVERAGGPRQYF.

CDR3 sequence reads: CAIRDINRGRGYTF. Here the CDR3 DNA reads TGTGCCATCAGGGATATAAACAGGGGTCGCGGCTACACCTTC. The rearrangement uses TRBV10-3 and TRBJ1-2; TRBD1 aligns across 7 bases. The V segment lost 6 bases and the J segment 8 bases; nucleotides outside the gene matches: 12. Germline values: CDR1 ENHRY, CDR2 SYGVKD. The CDR3 runs to 14 residues.

The chain couples TRBV15 to TRBJ2-1; 12 bases are shared with TRBD2. The CDR3 extends over 20 amino acids. After removal of 1 base from V and 7 bases from J, the junction contained 17 bases not matched to a gene. The germline V gene encodes CDR1 LNHNV and CDR2 YYDKDF (reference sequence). The CDR3 protein is CATSRGALAGGLLRGNEQFF. For the CDR3, the DNA is TGTGCCACCAGCAGAGGCGCGCTAGCGGGAGGGCTTTTGAGGGGTAATGAGCAGTTCTTC.

The chain joins TRBV7-8 to TRBJ2-1, with 15 bases fitting TRBD2. V lost 4 bases to trimming and J lost 7 bases; unmatched junction nucleotides: 5. The germline gives CDR1 SGHVS, CDR2 FQNEAQ. This CDR3 comprises 16 residues. This CDR3 reads CASSSSGTSGRNEQFF. CDR3 bases: TGTGCCAGCAGCTCCTCCGGGACTAGCGGGAGGAATGAGCAGTTCTTC.

The genes are TRBV14 and TRBJ2-3; D gene ambiguous. CDR3 length: 15 residues. CDR1 and CDR2 (germline): SGHDN, FVKESK. V lost 0 bases and J lost 6, with 13 bases in between. CDR3 nucleotides: TGTGCCAGCAGCCAAGACCCGCCGCACAAGGATACGCAGTATTTT. Translating it yields CASSQDPPHKDTQYF.

The chain combines TRBV5-1 with TRBJ2-2; D perhaps matches TRBD1 (6 bases). Germline V gene lookup returns CDR1 SGHRS and CDR2 YFSETQ. CDR3 length: 13 residues. Trimming removed 5 bases at V and 3 bases at J, with 8 bases between. CDR3 nucleotide sequence: TGCGCCAGCAGGGGGGCTGACACCGGGGAGCTGTTTTTT. Encoded protein: CASRGADTGELFF.

In its sample, this clone was seen once. V gene TRBV28 combines with J gene TRBJ2-1, with TRBD1 matching over 7 bases. Germline CDR1 MDHEN, CDR2 SYDVKM. The J segment lost 1 base and the V segment lost 3 bases, leaving 3 bases of the junction unmatched. CDR3 length equals 15 residues. CDR3 amino acids: CASSLEQGSYNEQFF. CDR3 bases: TGTGCCAGCAGTTTGGAACAGGGGTCCTACAATGAGCAGTTCTTC.

This clone was seen a handful of times. This rearrangement joins TRBV5-4 to TRBJ1-1; TRBD1 aligns across 12 bases. Trimming removed 1 base from V and 7 bases from J; junction bases left unmatched: 5. CDR1 is SGHNT, CDR2 YYREEE, per germline (reference sequence). This CDR3 has 15 residues. The CDR3 reads CASSLTGQGAGEAFF. In DNA form, the CDR3 reads TGTGCCAGCAGCTTGACGGGACAGGGGGCCGGTGAAGCTTTCTTT.

This clone was counted a few times. The chain links TRBV6-5 to TRBJ2-7; TRBD1 matches 9 bases. V gave up 0 bases and J gave up 4 bases; unmatched junction bases: 1. Germline assignment: CDR1 MNHEY and CDR2 SVGAGI. This CDR3 region has 14 residues. The CDR3: CASSYSGQGYEQYF. CDR3 nucleotide sequence: TGTGCCAGCAGTTACTCGGGACAGGGATACGAGCAGTACTTC.

This clone came up a few times. V is TRBV19 and J is TRBJ2-7, with TRBD2 matching 8 bases. With V trimmed by 6 bases and J by 6 bases, 7 bases remained unmatched. CDR3 length: 13 amino acids. CDR1 LNHDA and CDR2 SQIVND come from the germline V gene (reference sequence). The CDR3 here is CASSPGGASEQYF. In nucleotides, the CDR3 is TGTGCCAGTAGCCCCGGGGGGGCATCCGAGCAGTACTTC.